This is a list of T cell receptor beta chains from one sample in a study of vaccination and CD4 T cells after COVID-19. TCRdb called the PCR reads again in MiXCR, with one record for every CDR3 protein. This sample carries 15,000 to 20,000 distinct CDR3 sequences, roughly 40% of them seen once, and the ten largest clones take approximately 4%. For these receptors, no antigen is known. Sequenced: CD4+ T cells from blood, cultured in vitro. These receptors came from a human donor who had recovered from COVID-19. CDR3s leave out the opening cysteine and the closing phenylalanine or tryptophan. Fields, in order: CDR3 length, J gene, V gene, CDR3 protein.

13	TRBJ2-1	TRBV6-4	ASSDSAGSYNEQF
13	TRBJ2-7	TRBV28	ASSFFLAGAGEQY
14	TRBJ2-3	TRBV4-1	ASSPGPLSGTDTQY
12	TRBJ1-3	TRBV20-1	SARIFQAGNTIY
13	TRBJ2-1	TRBV5-6	ASSLFLAGYNEQF
13	TRBJ2-1	TRBV12-3/TRBV12-4	ASRPTGGYYNEQF
14	TRBJ2-2	TRBV7-3	ASSLTSGRPPGELF
11	TRBJ1-5	TRBV20-1	SANTQGIEPQH
14	TRBJ1-2	TRBV21-1	ASSKLGGGPPGGYT
14	TRBJ2-2	TRBV6-2/TRBV6-3	ASTYSSGRYTGELF
12	TRBJ1-3	TRBV12-3/TRBV12-4	ASSRDSSGNTIY
15	TRBJ2-1	TRBV6-2/TRBV6-3	ASRVTRGGSSYNEQF
9	TRBJ2-5	TRBV20-1	KAERMETQY
10	TRBJ1-4	TRBV20-1	SARVREGKLF
13	TRBJ1-1	TRBV7-9	ASSYWTGWTTEAF
13	TRBJ2-3	TRBV20-1	SARDAGTPTDTQY
10	TRBJ1-2	TRBV12-3/TRBV12-4	ASSQANYGYT
16	TRBJ2-3	TRBV7-9	ASRPRLAGRKSTDTQY
10	TRBJ1-2	TRBV30	AWSPQGLGYT
9	TRBJ2-3	TRBV6-1	ASRSLDTQY
14	TRBJ2-5	TRBV15	ATRPGTSGRGETQY
12	TRBJ2-7	TRBV20-1	SAPGLAGVRVQY
10	TRBJ2-3	TRBV10-3	ASGELTDTQY
9	TRBJ2-3	TRBV19	ASSHTDTQY
11	TRBJ1-1	TRBV20-1	SAPGRGWTEAF
13	TRBJ2-5	TRBV3-1	ASSTGTDRRETQY
14	TRBJ1-5	TRBV20-1	SARRAGAGSNQPQH
13	TRBJ1-6	TRBV5-8	ASSRTGGTNSPLH
13	TRBJ2-1	TRBV20-1	SALHSAGGGNEQF
14	TRBJ2-7	TRBV20-1	SARESQRPLNYEQY
13	TRBJ2-7	TRBV4-3	ASSQDWGGNYEQY
11	TRBJ1-1	TRBV27	ASSLSLNTEAF
14	TRBJ2-7	TRBV5-1	ASSFTGGGHPREQY
10	TRBJ1-1	TRBV30	AWSVRYTEAF
11	TRBJ1-1	TRBV7-9	ASSATGSTEAF
13	TRBJ1-5	TRBV2	ASSEISGSGQPQH
12	TRBJ2-5	TRBV20-1	SARIGQGVATQY
13	TRBJ1-3	TRBV7-9	ASSSTTGAGNTIY
15	TRBJ2-3	TRBV7-9	ASSFRTGVTRTDTQY
11	TRBJ2-5	TRBV20-1	SARPPREQTQY
11	TRBJ1-6	TRBV11-1	ASSSEDNSPLH
12	TRBJ2-7	TRBV20-1	SASPMTESYEQY
12	TRBJ2-1	TRBV20-1	SASSGLAVNEQF
12	TRBJ1-2	TRBV7-2	ASSLDGTQYGYT
14	TRBJ2-1	TRBV5-1	ASSPPSSGRKNEQF
12	TRBJ1-2	TRBV5-1	ASSLAQDRAGYT
11	TRBJ1-1	TRBV28	ASRSTRNTEAF
10	TRBJ2-1	TRBV25-1	ASSLPTAEQF
13	TRBJ1-1	TRBV12-3/TRBV12-4	ASSPNQGRDAEAF
10	TRBJ2-6	TRBV30	AWRIGANVLT
14	TRBJ2-3	TRBV20-1	SAPPMGLAGADTQY
19	TRBJ2-7	TRBV6-1	ASSERWGLAGGPIVRDEQY